The 6 T cell receptor beta chains presented below share a single source sample, sequenced in a study of regulatory T cells in long-lasting Graves disease. Time point denoted: newly diagnosed GD, antithyroid drugs for less than 3 months. TCR sequences were obtained from RNA taken from PBMCs. Construction of TCR beta libraries relied on iRepertoire HTBI primers and on Arm-PCR targeting CDR3 regions. MiXCR was run by TCRdb on the multiplex PCR reads, yielding one entry per CDR3 protein. The sample has over 200,000 distinct CDR3 sequences, approximately 20% seen once. The same data also went into a second study, on T cells in Graves' hyperthyroidism and ophthalmopathy.

The sample in question was peripheral blood mononuclear cells (PBMCs), obtained at new diagnosis, from a patient treated with antithyroid drugs. These receptors were collected from a woman aged 25 to 39 with Graves disease.

The chain links TRBV20-1 to TRBJ2-1, with TRBD2 identical over 16 bases. The J call may be in error: the DNA end matches TRBJ2-5 better. Germline loops: CDR1 DFQATT, CDR2 SNEGSKA (reference sequence). The CDR3 consists of 15 residues. CDR3 region: CSASGTSGGAETQYF. CDR3 DNA sequence: TGCAGTGCTAGCGGGACTAGCGGGGGGGCCGAGACCCAGTACTTC.

V gene TRBV6-5 combines with J gene TRBJ1-5; no clear D gene. This CDR3 spans 17 amino acids. Germline V gene data show CDR1 as MNHEY and CDR2 as SVGAGI. V was pared by 0 bases and J by 4 bases, with 16 bases between. CDR3 nucleotides: TGTGCCAGCAGTTACTCCGAGCATCAGGTAACAAATCAGCCCCAGCATTTT. This gives the protein CASSYSEHQVTNQPQHF.

V usage is TRBV18 and J usage is TRBJ1-1; 9 positions agree with TRBD1. The CDR3 has 15 amino acids. CDR1 is KGHSH and CDR2 is LQKENI in the germline V gene. V shed 1 base and J 4 bases; nucleotides not matched to a gene: 4. For the CDR3, the DNA is TGTGCCAGCTCACCACGGGACAGGGTCATCACTGAAGCTTTCTTT. It specifies CASSPRDRVITEAFF.

This clonotype has ten or more counts. J is TRBJ1-1 and V is TRBV6-1; D uncertain. The V gene lost 7 bases and the J gene lost 8 bases, with 11 bases spanning the gap. Germline CDR1 reads MNHNS; CDR2 reads SASEGT. The CDR3 runs to 11 residues. DNA of the CDR3: TGTGCCAGCACCTCGATGGGAGAAGCTTTCTTT. Encoded protein: CASTSMGEAFF.

This clonotype was seen ten or more times. V is TRBV4-1 and J is TRBJ1-1; D gene uncertain. This CDR3 contains 18 residues. Looked up from germline, CDR1 is MGHRA and CDR2 is YSYEKL. V shed 4 bases and J shed 5 bases, with 26 bases lying between them. CDR3 loop: CASSPVTRKKREETEAFF. The CDR3 nucleotides are TGCGCCAGCAGCCCCGTCACCCGGAAAAAGAGAGAGGAAACTGAAGCTTTCTTT.

This clonotype was observed at least ten times. The chain is built from TRBV5-1 and TRBJ1-3; 9 nucleotides agree with TRBD1. This CDR3 has 16 amino acids. Germline loops: CDR1 SGHRS, CDR2 YFSETQ. V was pared by 4 bases and J by 0 bases, with 5 bases of the junction left unmatched. This CDR3 is CASSPGQGNSGNTIYF. CDR3 DNA: TGCGCCAGCAGCCCGGGACAGGGCAACTCTGGAAACACCATATATTTT.